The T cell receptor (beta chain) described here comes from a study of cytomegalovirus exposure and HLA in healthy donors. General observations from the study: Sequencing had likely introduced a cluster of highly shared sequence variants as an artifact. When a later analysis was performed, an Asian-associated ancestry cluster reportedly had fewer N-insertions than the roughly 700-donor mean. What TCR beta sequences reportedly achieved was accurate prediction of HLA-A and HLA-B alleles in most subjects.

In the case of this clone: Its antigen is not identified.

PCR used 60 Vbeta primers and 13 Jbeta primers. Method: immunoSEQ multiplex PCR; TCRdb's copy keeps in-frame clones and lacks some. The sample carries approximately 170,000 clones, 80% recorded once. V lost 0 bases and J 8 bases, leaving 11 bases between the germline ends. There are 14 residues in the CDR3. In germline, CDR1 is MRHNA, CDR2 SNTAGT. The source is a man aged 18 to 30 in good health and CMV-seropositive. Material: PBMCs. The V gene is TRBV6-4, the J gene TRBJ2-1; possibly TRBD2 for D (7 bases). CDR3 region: CASSDSVGGHEQFF. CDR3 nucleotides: TGTGCCAGCAGTGACTCAGTGGGGGGGCATGAGCAGTTCTTC.